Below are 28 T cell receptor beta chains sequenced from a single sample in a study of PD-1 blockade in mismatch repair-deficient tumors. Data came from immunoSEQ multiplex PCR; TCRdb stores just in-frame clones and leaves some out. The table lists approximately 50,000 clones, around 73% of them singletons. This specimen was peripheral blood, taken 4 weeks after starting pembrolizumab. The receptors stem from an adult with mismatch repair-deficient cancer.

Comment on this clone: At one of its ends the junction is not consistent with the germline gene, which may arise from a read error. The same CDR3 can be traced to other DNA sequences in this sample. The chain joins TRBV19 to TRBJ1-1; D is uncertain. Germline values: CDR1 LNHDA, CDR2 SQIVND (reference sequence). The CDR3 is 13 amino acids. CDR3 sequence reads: CASSRPQNTEAFF. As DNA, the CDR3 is TGCGCCAGTAGTAGGCCCCAGAACACTGAAGCTTTCTTT.

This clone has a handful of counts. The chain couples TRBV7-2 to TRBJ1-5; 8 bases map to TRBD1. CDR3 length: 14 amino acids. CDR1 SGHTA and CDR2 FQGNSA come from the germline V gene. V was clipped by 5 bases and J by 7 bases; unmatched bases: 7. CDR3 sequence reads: CASSQDRAGQPQHF. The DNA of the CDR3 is TGTGCCAGCAGCCAGGACAGGGCCGGACAGCCCCAGCATTTT.

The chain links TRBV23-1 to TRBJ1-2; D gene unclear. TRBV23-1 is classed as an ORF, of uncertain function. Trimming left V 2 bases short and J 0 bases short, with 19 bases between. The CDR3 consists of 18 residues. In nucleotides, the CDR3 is TGCGCCAGCAGTCAACCCGGACTGAACGGCCGCTCTAACTATGGCTACACCTTC. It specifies CASSQPGLNGRSNYGYTF.

This chain's CDR3 is CASSVAGGHEQYF. Written as DNA, the CDR3 is TGTGCCAGCAGCGTAGCTGGGGGGCACGAGCAGTACTTC. The gene calls are TRBV9 and TRBJ2-7, with D possibly called TRBD1 or TRBD2 (6 bases each). Trimming removed 0 bases from V and 5 bases from J, with 9 bases in between. The CDR3 runs to 13 residues. From germline, CDR1 is SGDLS and CDR2 YYNGEE.

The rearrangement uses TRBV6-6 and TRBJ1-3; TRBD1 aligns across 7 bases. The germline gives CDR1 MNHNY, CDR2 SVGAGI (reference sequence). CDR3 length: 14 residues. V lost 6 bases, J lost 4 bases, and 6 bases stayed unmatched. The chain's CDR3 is CASREGGVGNTIYF. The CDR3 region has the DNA TGTGCCAGCAGAGAAGGGGGCGTCGGAAACACCATATATTTT.

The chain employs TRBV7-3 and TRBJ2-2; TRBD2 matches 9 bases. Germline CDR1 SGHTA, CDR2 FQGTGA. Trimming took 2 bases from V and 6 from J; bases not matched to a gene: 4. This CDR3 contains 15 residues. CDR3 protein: CASSLAGGIAGELFF. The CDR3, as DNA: TGTGCCAGCAGCTTAGCGGGAGGGATCGCCGGGGAGCTGTTTTTT.

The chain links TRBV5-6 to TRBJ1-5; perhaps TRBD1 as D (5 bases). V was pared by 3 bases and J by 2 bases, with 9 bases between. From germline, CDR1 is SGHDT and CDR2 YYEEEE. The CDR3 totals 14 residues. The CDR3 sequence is CASSSQTGNQPQHF. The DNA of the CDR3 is TGTGCCAGCAGCTCTCAGACAGGCAATCAGCCCCAGCATTTT. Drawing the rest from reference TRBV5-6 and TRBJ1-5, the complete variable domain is DAGVTQSPTHLIKTRGQQVTLRCSPKSGHDTVSWYQQALGQGPQFIFQYYEEEERQRGNFPDRFSGHQFPNYSSELNVNALLLGDSALYLCASSSQTGNQPQHFGDGTRLSIL.

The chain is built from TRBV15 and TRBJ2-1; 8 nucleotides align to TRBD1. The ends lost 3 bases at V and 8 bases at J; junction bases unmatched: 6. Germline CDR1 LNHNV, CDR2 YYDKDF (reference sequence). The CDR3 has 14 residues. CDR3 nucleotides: TGTGCCACCAGCAGGGGACAGGTCGGCGATGAGCAGTTCTTC. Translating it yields CATSRGQVGDEQFF.

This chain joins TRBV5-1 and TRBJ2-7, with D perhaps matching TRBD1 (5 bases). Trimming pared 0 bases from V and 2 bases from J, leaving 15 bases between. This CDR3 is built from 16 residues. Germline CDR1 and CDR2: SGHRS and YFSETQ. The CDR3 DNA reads TGCGCCAGCAGCTTGGAACCCCAGGGCCAACCCTACGAGCAGTACTTC. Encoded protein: CASSLEPQGQPYEQYF.

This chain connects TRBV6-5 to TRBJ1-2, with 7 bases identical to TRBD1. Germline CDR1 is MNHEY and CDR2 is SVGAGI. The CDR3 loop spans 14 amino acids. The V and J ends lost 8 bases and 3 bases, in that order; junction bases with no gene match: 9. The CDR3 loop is CASRRQGGHYGYTF. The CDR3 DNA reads TGTGCCAGCCGGCGACAGGGCGGTCACTATGGCTACACCTTC.

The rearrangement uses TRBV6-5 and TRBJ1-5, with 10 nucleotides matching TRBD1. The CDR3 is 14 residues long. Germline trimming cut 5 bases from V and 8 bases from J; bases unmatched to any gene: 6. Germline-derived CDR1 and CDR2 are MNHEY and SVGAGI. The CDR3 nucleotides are TGTGCCAGCAGTCGACAGGGGGCCCAGGAGCCCCAGCATTTT. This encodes CASSRQGAQEPQHF.

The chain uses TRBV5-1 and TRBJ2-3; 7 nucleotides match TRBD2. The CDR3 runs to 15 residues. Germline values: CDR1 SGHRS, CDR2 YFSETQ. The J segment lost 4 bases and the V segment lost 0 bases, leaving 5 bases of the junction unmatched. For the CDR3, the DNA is TGCGCCAGCAGCTTGGTTTCTAGCGGCTCAGATACGCAGTATTTT. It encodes CASSLVSSGSDTQYF.

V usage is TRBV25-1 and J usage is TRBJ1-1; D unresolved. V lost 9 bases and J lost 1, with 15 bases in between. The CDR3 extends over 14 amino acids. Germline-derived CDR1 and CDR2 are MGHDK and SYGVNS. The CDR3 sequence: CASIPGHKNTEAFF. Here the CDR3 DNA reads TGTGCCAGTATTCCGGGCCACAAGAACACTGAAGCTTTCTTT.

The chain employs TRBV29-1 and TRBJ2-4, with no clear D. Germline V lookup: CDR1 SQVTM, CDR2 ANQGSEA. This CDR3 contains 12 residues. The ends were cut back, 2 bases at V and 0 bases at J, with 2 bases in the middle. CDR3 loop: CSVEIAKNIQYF. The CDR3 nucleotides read TGCAGCGTTGAAATAGCCAAAAACATTCAGTACTTC.

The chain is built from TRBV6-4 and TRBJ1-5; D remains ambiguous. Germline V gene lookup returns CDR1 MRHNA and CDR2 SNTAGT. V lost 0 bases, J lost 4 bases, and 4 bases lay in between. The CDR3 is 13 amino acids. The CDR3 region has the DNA TGTGCCAGCAGTGACTCGACAAATCAGCCCCAGCATTTT. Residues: CASSDSTNQPQHF.

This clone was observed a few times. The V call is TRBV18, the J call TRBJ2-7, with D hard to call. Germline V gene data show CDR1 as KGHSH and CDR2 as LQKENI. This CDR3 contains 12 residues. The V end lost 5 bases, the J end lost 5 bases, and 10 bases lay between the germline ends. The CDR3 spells CASSSSGDEQYF. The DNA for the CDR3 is TGTGCCAGCTCATCGTCCGGCGACGAGCAGTACTTC.

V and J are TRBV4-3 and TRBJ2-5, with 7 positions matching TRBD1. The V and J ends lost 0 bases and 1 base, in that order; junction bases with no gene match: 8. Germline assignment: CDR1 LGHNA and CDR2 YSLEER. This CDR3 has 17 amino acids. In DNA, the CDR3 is TGCGCCAGCAGCCAAGACCGGGACAGAGTCCCCCAAGAGACCCAGTACTTC. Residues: CASSQDRDRVPQETQYF.

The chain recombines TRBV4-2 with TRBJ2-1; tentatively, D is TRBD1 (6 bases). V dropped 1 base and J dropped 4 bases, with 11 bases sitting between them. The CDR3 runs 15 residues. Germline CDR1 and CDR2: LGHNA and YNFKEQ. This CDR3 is CASSQVQGTYNEQFF. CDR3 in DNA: TGTGCCAGCAGCCAAGTCCAGGGGACGTACAATGAGCAGTTCTTC.

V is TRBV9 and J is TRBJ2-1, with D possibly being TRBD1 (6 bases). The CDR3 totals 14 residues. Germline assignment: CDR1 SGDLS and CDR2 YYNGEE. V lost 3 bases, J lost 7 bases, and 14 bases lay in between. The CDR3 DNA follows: TGTGCCAGCAGCGGAATTCAGGGGCGAAATGAGCAGTTCTTC. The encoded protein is CASSGIQGRNEQFF.

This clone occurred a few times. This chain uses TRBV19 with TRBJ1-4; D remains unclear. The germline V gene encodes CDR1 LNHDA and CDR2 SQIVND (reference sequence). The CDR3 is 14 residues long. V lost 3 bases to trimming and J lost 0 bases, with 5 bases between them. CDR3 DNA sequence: TGTGCCAGTAGTATTTGGCCAACTAATGAAAAACTGTTTTTT. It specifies CASSIWPTNEKLFF.

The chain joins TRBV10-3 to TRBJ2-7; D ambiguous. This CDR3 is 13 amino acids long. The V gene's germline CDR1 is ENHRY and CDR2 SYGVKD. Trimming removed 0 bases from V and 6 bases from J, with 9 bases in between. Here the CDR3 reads CAISESWGVEQYF. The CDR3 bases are TGTGCCATCAGTGAGTCCTGGGGTGTCGAGCAGTACTTC.

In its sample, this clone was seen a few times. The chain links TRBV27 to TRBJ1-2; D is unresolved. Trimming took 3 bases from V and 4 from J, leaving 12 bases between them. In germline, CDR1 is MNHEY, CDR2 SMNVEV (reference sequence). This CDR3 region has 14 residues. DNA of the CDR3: TGTGCCAGCAGTTTTCTAAGGTCAGGCTATGGCTACACCTTC. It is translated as CASSFLRSGYGYTF.

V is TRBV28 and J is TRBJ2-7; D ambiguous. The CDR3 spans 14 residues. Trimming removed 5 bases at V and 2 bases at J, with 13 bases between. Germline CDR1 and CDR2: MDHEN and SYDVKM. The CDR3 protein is CASSITSATYEQYF. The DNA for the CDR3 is TGTGCCAGCAGTATTACATCAGCTACCTACGAGCAGTACTTC.

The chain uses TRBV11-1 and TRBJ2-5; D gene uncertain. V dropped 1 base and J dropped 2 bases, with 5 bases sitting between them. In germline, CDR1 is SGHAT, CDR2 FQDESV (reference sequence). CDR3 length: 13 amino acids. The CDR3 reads CASSLGIQETQYF. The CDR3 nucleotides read TGTGCCAGCAGCTTAGGGATACAAGAGACCCAGTACTTC.

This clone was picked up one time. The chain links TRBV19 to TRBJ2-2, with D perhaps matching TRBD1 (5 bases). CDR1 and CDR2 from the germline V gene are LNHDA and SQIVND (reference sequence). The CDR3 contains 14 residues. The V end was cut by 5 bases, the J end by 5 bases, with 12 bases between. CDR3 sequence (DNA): TGTGCCAGTAGTGACGCCAGGGTGACCGGGGAGCTGTTTTTT. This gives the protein CASSDARVTGELFF.

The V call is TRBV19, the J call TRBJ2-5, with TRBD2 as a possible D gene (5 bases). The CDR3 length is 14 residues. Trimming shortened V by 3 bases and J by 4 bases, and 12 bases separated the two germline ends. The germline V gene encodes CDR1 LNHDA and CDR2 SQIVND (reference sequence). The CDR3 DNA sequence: TGTGCCAGTAGTATGACGGGCCGGGGAGAGACCCAGTACTTC. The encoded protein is CASSMTGRGETQYF.

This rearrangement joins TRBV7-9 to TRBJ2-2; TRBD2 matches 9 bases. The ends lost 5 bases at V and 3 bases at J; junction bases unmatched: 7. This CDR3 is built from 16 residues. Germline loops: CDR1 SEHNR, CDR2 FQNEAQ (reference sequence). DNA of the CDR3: TGTGCCAGCAGCCCCGGACTAGCGAGTCACACCGGGGAGCTGTTTTTT. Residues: CASSPGLASHTGELFF.

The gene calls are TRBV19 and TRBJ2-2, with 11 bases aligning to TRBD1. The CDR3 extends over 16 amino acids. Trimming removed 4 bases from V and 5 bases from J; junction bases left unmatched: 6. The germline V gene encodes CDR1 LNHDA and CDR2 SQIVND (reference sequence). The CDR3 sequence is CASSRADRGRTGELFF. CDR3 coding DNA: TGTGCCAGTAGTAGGGCGGACAGGGGGCGTACCGGGGAGCTGTTTTTT.